This entry is about one TCR beta chain. This sample is part of a study of blood T cell repertoires in COVID-19. The wider study: PBMCs, B-cell-depleted T cells, or T cells were the source of the cDNA or gDNA that made up the material.

Original analysis: It was from reference gene primer amplification that nucleated cell counts were estimated. TCRdb keeps only in-frame clones here, not all; method: immunoSEQ multiplex PCR. The D gene and trimming were derived from the DNA, and the V and J assignments and clone size from that table. Of some 180,000 clones listed, roughly 85% were seen once; the top ten hold 6.2%. The CDR3 totals 13 residues. Germline V gives CDR1 SGDLS, CDR2 YYNGEE. Trimming shortened V by 4 bases and J by 4 bases, and 11 bases separated the two germline ends. Membership in each cohort depended on participant-reported clinical history.

This TCR was recovered from a man aged 35 to 55 who had recovered from COVID-19. The chain combines TRBV9 with TRBJ1-1; D is perhaps TRBD1 (5 bases). Input material: PBMCs or T cells enriched from blood (not recorded which). The CDR3 DNA reads as TGTGCCAGCAGCATAACAGGTGGCACTGAAGCTTTCTTT. This encodes CASSITGGTEAFF.